This T cell receptor beta chain was recovered during a study of cytomegalovirus exposure and HLA in healthy donors. Study-level results: Another analysis was done later, and it associated around 15,000 TCR beta sequences with HLA alleles at 0.05 false discovery rate.

CDR1 SGHTA and CDR2 FQGNSA come from the germline V gene. V lost 3 bases, J lost 8 bases, and 10 bases lay in between. The CDR3 is 12 residues long. PCR involved 60 Vbeta and 13 Jbeta primers. The assay was immunoSEQ multiplex PCR, and TCRdb's table has in-frame clones only and misses some. The sample yields around 200,000 clones, 60% to 80% seen once. This clone turned up a few times. What it binds is unknown. This receptor was identified in a woman aged 30 to 39 in good health and CMV-seropositive. Sequences were obtained from PBMCs. This chain connects TRBV7-2 to TRBJ1-2; no clear D. This chain's CDR3 is CASSLLGGGYTF. In nucleotides, the CDR3 is TGTGCCAGCAGCTTGTTAGGCGGCGGCTACACCTTC. Full variable domain (remainder filled in from reference TRBV7-2 and TRBJ1-2): GAGVSQSPSNKVTEKGKDVELRCDPISGHTALYWYRQSLGQGLEFLIYFQGNSAPDKSGLPSDRFSAERTGGSVSTLTIQRTQQEDSAVYLCASSLLGGGYTFGSGTRLTVV.